This T cell receptor beta chain was retrieved from a study of CD8 T cells in Susac syndrome. The RNA input was roughly 0.45 to 1 ug, and it was reverse transcribed with random hexamers. MiXCR, run by TCRdb on the immunoSEQ multiplex PCR reads, gives a single entry per CDR3 protein. The sample gives approximately 160,000 distinct CDR3 sequences, 92% of which show up once; about 0.073% is in the top ten. From blood CD8+ and CD4+ T cells, TCR beta sequences were generated. Healthy donors constituted the control group, matched for age and sex. Negative isolation was used for CD8+ and CD4+ T cells and FACS enrichment for TEMRA cells. Material: CD4+ T cells from PBMCs. The receptor's source is a human donor in good health.

The CDR3 sequence is CASSPKSREDEQFF. Written as DNA, the CDR3 is TGTGCCAGCAGCCCTAAGTCCCGGGAGGATGAGCAGTTCTTC. The V gene is TRBV7-2, the J gene TRBJ2-1; 7 bases map to TRBD2. Germline CDR1 SGHTA, CDR2 FQGNSA. The CDR3 extends over 14 amino acids. The V gene end was trimmed by 5 bases and the J gene end by 8 bases; junction bases not matched to a gene: 9.